The 2 T cell receptor beta chains below come from one sample, sequenced in a study of beta chain features in type 1 diabetes. Expressed TCRB transcripts were sequenced because the isolated RNA had all been reverse transcribed beforehand. The protocol was immunoSEQ multiplex PCR, while the TCRdb copy is restricted to in-frame clones and leaves out a portion. In the table there are about 710,000 clones, roughly 13% of which are singletons. Study-wide findings and caveats: All four CD4+ subsets of Type 1 diabetes patients contained TCRB CDR3s that were moderately but significantly shorter.

Antigens of these TCRs are unknown. Sequenced input: naive CD4+ T cells from blood. The receptors stem from a young man with type 1 diabetes.

V and J are TRBV6-1 and TRBJ2-1; 9 bases match TRBD2. Germline CDR1 is MNHNS and CDR2 is SASEGT. This CDR3 spans 15 amino acids. V shed 8 bases and J 4 bases; nucleotides not matched to a gene: 9. CDR3 protein: CASGEDAGGYNEQFF. In DNA form, the CDR3 reads TGTGCCAGCGGGGAAGATGCGGGAGGGTACAATGAGCAGTTCTTC.

This clone was seen a handful of times. This chain links TRBV14 with TRBJ2-2, with a tentative D call TRBD2 (6 bases). V lost 3 bases to trimming and J lost 7 bases, with 12 bases between them. The CDR3 length is 14 residues. CDR1 SGHDN and CDR2 FVKESK come from the germline V gene. DNA of the CDR3: TGTGCCAGCAGCCAGTCCGGGGGAGGCGGGGAGCTGTTTTTT. Protein sequence: CASSQSGGGGELFF. Full variable domain (missing parts from reference TRBV14 and TRBJ2-2): EAGVTQFPSHSVIEKGQTVTLRCDPISGHDNLYWYRRVMGKEIKFLLHFVKESKQDESGMPNNRFLAERTGGTYSTLKVQPAELEDSGVYFCASSQSGGGGELFFGEGSRLTVL.